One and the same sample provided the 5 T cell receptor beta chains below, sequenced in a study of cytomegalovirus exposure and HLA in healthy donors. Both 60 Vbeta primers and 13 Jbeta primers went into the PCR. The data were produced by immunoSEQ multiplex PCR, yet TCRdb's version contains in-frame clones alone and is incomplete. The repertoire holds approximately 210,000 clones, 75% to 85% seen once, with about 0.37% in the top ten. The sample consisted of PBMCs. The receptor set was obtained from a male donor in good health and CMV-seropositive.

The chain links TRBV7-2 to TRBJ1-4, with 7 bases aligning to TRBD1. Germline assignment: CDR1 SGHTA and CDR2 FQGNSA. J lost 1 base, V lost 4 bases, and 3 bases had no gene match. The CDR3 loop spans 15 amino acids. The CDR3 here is CASSWQGGTNEKLFF. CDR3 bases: TGTGCCAGCAGCTGGCAGGGGGGAACTAATGAAAAACTGTTTTTT.

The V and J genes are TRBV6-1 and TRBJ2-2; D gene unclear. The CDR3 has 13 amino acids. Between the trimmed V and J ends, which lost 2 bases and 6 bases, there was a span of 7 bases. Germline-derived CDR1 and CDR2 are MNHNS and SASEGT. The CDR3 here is CASSEINPGELFF. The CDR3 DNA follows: TGTGCCAGCAGTGAAATAAATCCCGGGGAGCTGTTTTTT.

CDR3 nucleotide sequence: TGTGCCAGCAGCCAGCGGGACACCTCCTACGAGCAGTACTTC. Translation: CASSQRDTSYEQYF. This chain uses TRBV6-5 with TRBJ2-7, with a tentative D call TRBD2 (7 bases). The germline V gene has CDR1 MNHEY and CDR2 SVGAGI. The CDR3 consists of 14 residues. V shed 6 bases and J shed 0 bases, with 12 bases lying between them.

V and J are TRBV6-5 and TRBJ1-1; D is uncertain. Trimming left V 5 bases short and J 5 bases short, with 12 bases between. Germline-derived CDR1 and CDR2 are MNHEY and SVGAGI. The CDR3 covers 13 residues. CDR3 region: CASSEPHRTEAFF. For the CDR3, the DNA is TGTGCCAGCAGTGAACCTCATAGAACTGAAGCTTTCTTT.

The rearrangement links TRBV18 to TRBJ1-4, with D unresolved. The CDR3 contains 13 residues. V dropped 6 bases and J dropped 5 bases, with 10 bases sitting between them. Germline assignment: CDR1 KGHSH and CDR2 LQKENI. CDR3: CASSLGSNEKLFF. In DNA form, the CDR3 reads TGTGCCAGCTCCCTCGGGTCAAATGAAAAACTGTTTTTT.